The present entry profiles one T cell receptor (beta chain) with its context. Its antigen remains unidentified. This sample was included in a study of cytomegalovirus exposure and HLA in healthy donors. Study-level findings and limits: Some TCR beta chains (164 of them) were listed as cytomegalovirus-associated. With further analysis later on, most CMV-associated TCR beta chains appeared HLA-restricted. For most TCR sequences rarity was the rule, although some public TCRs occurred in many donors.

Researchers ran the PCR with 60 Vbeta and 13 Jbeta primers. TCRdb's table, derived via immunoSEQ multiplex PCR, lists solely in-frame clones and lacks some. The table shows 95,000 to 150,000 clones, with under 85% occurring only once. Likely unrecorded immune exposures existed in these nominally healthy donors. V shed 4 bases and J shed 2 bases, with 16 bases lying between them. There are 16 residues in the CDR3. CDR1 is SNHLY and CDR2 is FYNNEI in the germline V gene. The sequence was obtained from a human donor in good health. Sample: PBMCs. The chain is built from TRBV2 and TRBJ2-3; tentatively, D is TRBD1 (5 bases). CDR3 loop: CASSAENRIDTDTQYF. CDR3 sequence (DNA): TGTGCCAGCAGTGCTGAAAACAGGATAGACACAGATACGCAGTATTTT.